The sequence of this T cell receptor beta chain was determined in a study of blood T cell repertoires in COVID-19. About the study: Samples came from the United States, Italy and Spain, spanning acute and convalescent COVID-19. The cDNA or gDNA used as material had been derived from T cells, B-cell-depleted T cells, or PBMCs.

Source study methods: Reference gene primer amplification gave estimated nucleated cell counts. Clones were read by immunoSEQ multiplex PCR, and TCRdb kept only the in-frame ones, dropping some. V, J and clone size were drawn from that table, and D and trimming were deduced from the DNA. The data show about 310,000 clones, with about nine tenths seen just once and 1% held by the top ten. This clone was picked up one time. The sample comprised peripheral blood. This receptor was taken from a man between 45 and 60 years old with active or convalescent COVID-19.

The CDR3 loop is CASSNKGTTNEKLFF. CDR3 DNA sequence: TGTGCCAGTAGTAACAAGGGGACAACTAATGAAAAACTGTTTTTT. The gene calls are TRBV19 and TRBJ1-4; tentative D call: TRBD1 (5 bases). The CDR3 spans 15 residues. The V end lost 4 bases, the J end lost 0 bases, and 9 bases lay between the germline ends. Germline lookup yields CDR1 LNHDA and CDR2 SQIVND (reference sequence).